This passage covers 13 T cell receptor beta chains from one sample sequenced in a study of blood T cell repertoires in COVID-19. Generated by immunoSEQ multiplex PCR, the TCRdb table keeps only in-frame clones and is missing some. The sample lists approximately 290,000 clones; nearly 90% were seen once. The sample was peripheral blood. These receptors all come from a woman aged 25 to 45 with COVID-19, enrolled during active disease.

This chain joins TRBV15 and TRBJ1-1; D possibly corresponds to TRBD1 (6 bases). The V gene lost 0 bases and the J gene lost 5 bases, with 7 bases spanning the gap. In germline, CDR1 is LNHNV, CDR2 YYDKDF (reference sequence). The CDR3 runs 13 residues. The CDR3 nucleotides read TGTGCCACCAGCAGAGACCAGGGGACTGAAGCTTTCTTT. Protein sequence: CATSRDQGTEAFF.

This chain connects TRBV29-1 to TRBJ1-2; TRBD1 matches at 10 bases. Looked up from germline, CDR1 is SQVTM and CDR2 is ANQGSEA. Germline trimming cut 7 bases from V and 7 bases from J; bases unmatched to any gene: 6. The CDR3 spans 12 residues. As DNA, the CDR3 is TGCAGCGCCGGGACAGGGGCAGGTGGCTACACCTTC. Translating gives CSAGTGAGGYTF. The variable domain in full, completed from reference TRBV29-1 and TRBJ1-2, reads SAVISQKPSRDICQRGTSLTIQCQVDSQVTMMFWYRQQPGQSLTLIATANQGSEATYESGFVIDKFPISRPNLTFSTLTVSNMSPEDSSIYLCSAGTGAGGYTFGSGTRLTVV.

This chain joins TRBV19 and TRBJ2-7; D gene uncertain. CDR1 LNHDA and CDR2 SQIVND come from the germline V gene (reference sequence). Trimming left V 3 bases short and J 5 bases short, with 14 bases between. The CDR3 contains 14 residues. The DNA for the CDR3 is TGTGCCAGTAGTATCTCAGTGCCCCCCCACGAGCAGTACTTC. Amino acid sequence: CASSISVPPHEQYF.

This clone was picked up one time. The rearrangement links TRBV19 to TRBJ1-1; no firm D call. The CDR3 loop spans 14 amino acids. Trimming shortened V by 3 bases and J by 1 base, and 9 bases separated the two germline ends. Germline-derived CDR1 and CDR2 are LNHDA and SQIVND (reference sequence). Here the CDR3 DNA reads TGTGCCAGTAGTATTTCTCCGTCGAACACTGAAGCTTTCTTT. Residues: CASSISPSNTEAFF.

CDR3 bases: TGTGCCAGCAGCTTGGCCGGGACAGATACGCAGTATTTT. It yields the protein CASSLAGTDTQYF. The rearrangement uses TRBV5-6 and TRBJ2-3; D is ambiguous. Trimming removed 0 bases from V and 3 bases from J, with 5 bases in between. Germline CDR1 SGHDT, CDR2 YYEEEE. The CDR3 is made up of 13 amino acids.

V gene TRBV7-8 combines with J gene TRBJ1-2, with D hard to call. The CDR3 is 17 residues long. The germline V gene encodes CDR1 SGHVS and CDR2 FQNEAQ. Trimming removed 0 bases at V and 2 bases at J, with 16 bases between. The CDR3 spells CASSLARGPTANYGYTF. The CDR3 DNA reads as TGTGCCAGCAGCTTAGCAAGAGGGCCCACCGCAAACTATGGCTACACCTTC.

The chain recombines TRBV18 with TRBJ2-5, with D possibly being TRBD2 (7 bases). Trimming cost V 0 bases and J 5 bases, with 13 bases left between them. The CDR3 extends over 15 amino acids. Germline CDR1 KGHSH, CDR2 LQKENI. The DNA for the CDR3 is TGTGCCAGCTCACCACCGGGGGGGGGCCCGGAGACCCAGTACTTC. It is translated as CASSPPGGGPETQYF.

V gene TRBV3-1 (or the pseudogene TRBV3-2) combines with J gene TRBJ2-1; 8 bases are a match to TRBD2. This CDR3 comprises 21 residues. With 3 bases clipped from V and 0 bases from J, the junction kept 19 bases outside the gene matches. Per germline, CDR1 LGHDT and CDR2 YNNKEL (reference sequence). CDR3 nucleotides: TGTGCCAGCAGCCATCCAGATAGCGGGGTTTATTCCTCGAGCTCCTACAATGAGCAGTTCTTC. Translating gives CASSHPDSGVYSSSSYNEQFF.

This rearrangement joins TRBV4-1 to TRBJ1-1, with D perhaps TRBD1 (6 bases). Looked up from germline, CDR1 is MGHRA and CDR2 is YSYEKL. The CDR3 is made up of 11 amino acids. The V end was cut by 4 bases, the J end by 8 bases, with 8 bases between. The CDR3 bases are TGCGCCAGCAGCCGAGGACAGGAAGCTTTCTTT. Its protein product is CASSRGQEAFF.

The chain uses TRBV7-9 and TRBJ2-7, with D perhaps TRBD2 (5 bases). CDR1 and CDR2 (germline): SEHNR, FQNEAQ (reference sequence). The CDR3 is 11 residues long. The V end was cut by 8 bases, the J end by 6 bases, with 11 bases between. The CDR3 nucleotides read TGTGCCAGCGGAGGTAGTATCGAGCAGTACTTC. This sequence encodes CASGGSIEQYF.

This clone was seen a few times. V is TRBV6-5 and J is TRBJ1-2, with 7 nucleotides matching TRBD1. Germline lookup yields CDR1 MNHEY and CDR2 SVGAGI. CDR3 size: 12 residues. V gave up 6 bases and J gave up 5 bases; unmatched junction bases: 3. CDR3 coding DNA: TGTGCCAGCAGAGACAGGGTATATGGCTACACCTTC. Residues: CASRDRVYGYTF.

The V and J genes are TRBV4-1 and TRBJ2-3, with 7 bases aligning to TRBD2. With 4 bases clipped from V and 0 bases from J, the junction kept 7 bases outside the gene matches. Germline V CDR1 and CDR2: MGHRA, YSYEKL. The CDR3 has 16 amino acids. This chain's CDR3 is CASSPSGGGSTDTQYF. DNA for the CDR3: TGCGCCAGCAGCCCCTCTGGCGGGGGTAGCACAGATACGCAGTATTTT.

The chain combines TRBV12-3 or TRBV12-4 with TRBJ2-3; TRBD1 matches at 9 bases. This CDR3 has 12 amino acids. V dropped 3 bases and J dropped 9; count of bases not matched to a gene: 1. CDR3 sequence: CASSLDRGTQYF. The DNA of the CDR3 is TGTGCCAGCAGTTTGGACAGGGGAACGCAGTATTTT.